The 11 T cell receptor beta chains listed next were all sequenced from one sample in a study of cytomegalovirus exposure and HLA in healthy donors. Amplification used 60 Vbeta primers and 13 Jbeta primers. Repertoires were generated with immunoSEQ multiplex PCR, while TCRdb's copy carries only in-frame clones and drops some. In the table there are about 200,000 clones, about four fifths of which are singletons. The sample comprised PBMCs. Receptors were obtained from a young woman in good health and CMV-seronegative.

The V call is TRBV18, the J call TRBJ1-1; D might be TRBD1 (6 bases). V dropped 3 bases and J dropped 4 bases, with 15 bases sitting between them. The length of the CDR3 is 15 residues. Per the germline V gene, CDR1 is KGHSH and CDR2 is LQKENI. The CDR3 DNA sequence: TGTGCCAGCTCACCCGGACAGACCTTGCCCACTGAAGCTTTCTTT. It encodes CASSPGQTLPTEAFF.

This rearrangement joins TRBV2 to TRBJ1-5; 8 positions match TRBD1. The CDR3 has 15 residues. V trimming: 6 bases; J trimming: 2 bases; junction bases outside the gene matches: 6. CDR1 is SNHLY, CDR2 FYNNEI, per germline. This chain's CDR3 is CASSGQGSGNQPQHF. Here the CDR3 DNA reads TGTGCCAGCAGCGGACAGGGCTCTGGCAATCAGCCCCAGCATTTT.

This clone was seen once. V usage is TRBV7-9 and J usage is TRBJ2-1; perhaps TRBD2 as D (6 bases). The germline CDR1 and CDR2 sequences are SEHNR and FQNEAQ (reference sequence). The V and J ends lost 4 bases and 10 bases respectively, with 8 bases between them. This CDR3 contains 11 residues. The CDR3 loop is CASSSGVEQFF. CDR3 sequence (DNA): TGTGCCAGCAGCTCGGGGGTCGAGCAGTTCTTC.

The CDR3 sequence: CASSVDRVGYEQYV. The CDR3 DNA reads as TGTGCCAGTAGTGTAGACAGGGTCGGCTACGAGCAGTACGTC. The V call is TRBV19, the J call TRBJ2-7; 7 bases align to TRBD1. The CDR3 spans 14 residues. Germline V gives CDR1 LNHDA, CDR2 SQIVND (reference sequence).

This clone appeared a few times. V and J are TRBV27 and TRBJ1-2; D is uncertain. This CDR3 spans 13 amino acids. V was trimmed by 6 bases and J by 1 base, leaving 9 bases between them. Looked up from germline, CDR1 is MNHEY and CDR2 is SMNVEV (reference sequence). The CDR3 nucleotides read TGTGCCAGCAGCCCCACGGGTAACTATGGCTACACCTTC. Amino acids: CASSPTGNYGYTF.

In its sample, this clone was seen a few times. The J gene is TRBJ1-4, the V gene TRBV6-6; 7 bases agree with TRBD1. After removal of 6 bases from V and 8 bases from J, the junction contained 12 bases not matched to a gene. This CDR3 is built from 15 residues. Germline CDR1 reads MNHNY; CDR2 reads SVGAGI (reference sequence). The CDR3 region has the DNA TGTGCCAGCAGCCAGGGACAGTTCGACTTCGAAAAACTGTTTTTT. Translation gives CASSQGQFDFEKLFF.

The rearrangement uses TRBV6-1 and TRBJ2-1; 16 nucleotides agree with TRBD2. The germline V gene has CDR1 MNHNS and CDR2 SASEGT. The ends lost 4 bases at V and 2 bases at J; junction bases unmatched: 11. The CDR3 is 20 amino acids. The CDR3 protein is CASSGGIGTSGRATYNEQFF. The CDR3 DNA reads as TGTGCCAGCAGTGGGGGGATCGGGACTAGCGGGAGGGCCACCTACAATGAGCAGTTCTTC.

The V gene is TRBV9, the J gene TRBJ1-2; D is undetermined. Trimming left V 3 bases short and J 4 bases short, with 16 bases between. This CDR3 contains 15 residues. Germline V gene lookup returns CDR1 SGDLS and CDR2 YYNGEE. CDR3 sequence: CASSASSTVSYGYTF. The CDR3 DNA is TGTGCCAGCAGCGCCTCATCCACAGTATCCTATGGCTACACCTTC.

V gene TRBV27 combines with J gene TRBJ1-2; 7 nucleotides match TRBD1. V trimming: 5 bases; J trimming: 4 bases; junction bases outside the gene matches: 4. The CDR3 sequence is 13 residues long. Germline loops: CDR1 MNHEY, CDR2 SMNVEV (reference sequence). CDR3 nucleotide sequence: TGTGCCAGCAGTCGGACAGGCGCCTATGGCTACACCTTC. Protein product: CASSRTGAYGYTF.

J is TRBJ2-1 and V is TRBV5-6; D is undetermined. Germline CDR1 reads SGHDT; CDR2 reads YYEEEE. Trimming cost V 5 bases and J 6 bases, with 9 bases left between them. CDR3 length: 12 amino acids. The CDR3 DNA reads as TGTGCCAGCAGACGGGTCGCCAATGAGCAGTTCTTC. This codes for CASRRVANEQFF.

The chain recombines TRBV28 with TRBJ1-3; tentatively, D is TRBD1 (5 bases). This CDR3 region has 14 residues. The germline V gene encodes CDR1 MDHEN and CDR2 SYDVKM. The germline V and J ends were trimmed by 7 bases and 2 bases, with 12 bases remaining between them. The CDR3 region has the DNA TGTGCCAGCATCCCCTCAGGGACTGGAAACACCATATATTTT. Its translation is CASIPSGTGNTIYF.